Each of the 15 T cell receptor beta chains below was sequenced from the same sample in a study of T cells in Graves' hyperthyroidism and ophthalmopathy. There were TCR beta CDR3 regions amplified from RNA transcripts. HTBI primers were used for first-round RT-PCR of the TCR CDR3. TCRdb re-called the multiplex PCR reads with MiXCR, one entry per CDR3 protein. The table has about 580,000 distinct CDR3 sequences, more than 11% seen once. The sample consisted of blood. Every receptor here comes from a woman in her twenties or thirties with Graves' hyperthyroidism that later progressed to Graves' ophthalmopathy.

Ten or more counts support this clonotype. The V and J genes are TRBV12-3 or TRBV12-4 and TRBJ2-5, with D perhaps TRBD2 (6 bases). The germline V and J ends were trimmed by 6 bases and 13 bases, with 18 bases remaining between them. This CDR3 region has 12 residues. CDR3 amino acids: CASSPEPGLPYF. As DNA, the CDR3 is TGTGCCAGCAGCCCGGAACCGGGACTCCCGTACTTC.

About this clonotype itself: Just one base apart from a much larger clone, this may be a read error. The V gene is TRBV12-3 or TRBV12-4, the J gene TRBJ1-5; unclear D gene. The CDR3 loop spans 15 amino acids. V lost 5 bases and J lost 3, with 14 bases in between. The CDR3 region is CASSEWTDTNQPQHF. DNA of the CDR3: TGTGCCAGCAGTGAATGGACGGATACCAATCAGCCCCAGCATTTT.

At least ten counts were recorded for this clonotype. The V and J genes are TRBV11-2 and TRBJ2-7; 10 bases map to TRBD2. V lost 5 bases and J lost 2; bases outside the gene matches: 12. Germline lookup yields CDR1 SGHAT and CDR2 FQNNGV. The CDR3 consists of 17 residues. CDR3 nucleotide sequence: TGTGCCAGCAGCCCCCCCGCCCAAGCGGGAGGGCCCTACGAGCAGTACTTC. It is translated as CASSPPAQAGGPYEQYF. The variable domain in full, completed from reference TRBV11-2 and TRBJ2-7, reads EAGVAQSPRYKIIEKRQSVAFWCNPISGHATLYWYQQILGQGPKLLIQFQNNGVVDDSQLPKDRFSAERLKGVDSTLKIQPAKLEDSAVYLCASSPPAQAGGPYEQYFGPGTRLTVT.

CDR3 nucleotide sequence: TGCGCCAGCAGCCCGGGACCGGGCTATGGCTACACCTTC. Residues: CASSPGPGYGYTF. The chain is built from TRBV4-3 and TRBJ1-2, with a possible D match to TRBD1 (5 bases). The CDR3 covers 13 residues. V lost 4 bases, J lost 4 bases, and 10 bases lay in between. CDR1 is LGHNA and CDR2 is YSLEER in the germline V gene.

This clonotype has at least ten counts. V and J are TRBV11-2 and TRBJ2-7; possibly TRBD2 for D (6 bases). This CDR3 is 15 amino acids long. With 1 base removed from V and 1 base from J, the gap between germline ends came to 11 bases. Germline V gene lookup returns CDR1 SGHAT and CDR2 FQNNGV. CDR3 DNA: TGTGCCAGCAGCTTAGGCCCCGGACTATCCTACGAGCAGTACTTC. Encoded protein: CASSLGPGLSYEQYF.

This clonotype was detected only a few times. The rearrangement joins TRBV12-3 or TRBV12-4 to TRBJ1-1; D is ambiguous. Trimming took off 6 bases at V and 7 bases at J, with 9 bases between the two ends. The CDR3 consists of 11 residues. The CDR3 DNA follows: TGTGCCAGCAGGATCCGTGGTGAAGCTTTCTTT. Its translation: CASRIRGEAFF.

This clonotype showed up many times. V and J are TRBV19 and TRBJ2-1; 10 nucleotides align to TRBD1. In germline, CDR1 is LNHDA, CDR2 SQIVND (reference sequence). The CDR3 runs to 17 residues. The J segment lost 2 bases and the V segment lost 3 bases, leaving 7 bases of the junction unmatched. CDR3 region: CASSITTGTGAYNEQFF. As DNA, the CDR3 is TGTGCCAGTAGTATCACGACCGGGACAGGGGCCTACAATGAGCAGTTCTTC.

The chain combines TRBV20-1 with TRBJ2-7, with TRBD1 identical over 7 bases. J gave up 4 bases and V 0 bases, and 12 bases lay outside the gene matches. This CDR3 has 16 amino acids. CDR1 and CDR2 from the germline V gene are DFQATT and SNEGSKA (reference sequence). The CDR3 bases are TGCAGTGCTAGAGACGAGAGGGGACAGTATGCTTACGAGCAGTACTTC. This codes for CSARDERGQYAYEQYF.

Ten or more counts support this clonotype. The rearrangement uses TRBV7-2 and TRBJ2-7; D may correspond to TRBD1 or TRBD2 (6 bases each). The V and J ends lost 7 bases and 5 bases respectively, with 24 bases between them. Germline V gene lookup returns CDR1 SGHTA and CDR2 FQGNSA. The CDR3 totals 16 residues. CDR3 sequence reads: CASTPDRRRRGNEQYF. The CDR3 DNA sequence: TGTGCCAGCACCCCCGACAGGCGAAGGCGGGGAAACGAGCAGTACTTC. Drawing the rest from reference TRBV7-2 and TRBJ2-7, the complete variable domain is GAGVSQSPSNKVTEKGKDVELRCDPISGHTALYWYRQSLGQGLEFLIYFQGNSAPDKSGLPSDRFSAERTGGSVSTLTIQRTQQEDSAVYLCASTPDRRRRGNEQYFGPGTRLTVT.

At least ten counts were recorded for this clonotype. The chain recombines TRBV6-1 with TRBJ1-6, with 8 bases fitting TRBD1. This CDR3 comprises 13 residues. With V trimmed by 6 bases and J by 8 bases, 3 bases remained unmatched. Germline V gene lookup returns CDR1 MNHNS and CDR2 SASEGT. The CDR3 region has the DNA TGTGCCAGCAGGTCGACAGGGGATTCACCCCTCCACTTT. This translates into CASRSTGDSPLHF.

This clonotype was counted ten times or more. The CDR3 DNA follows: TGTGCCAGCAGTTCCGGACAGGGAGGTCAGCCCCAGCATTTT. Protein sequence: CASSSGQGGQPQHF. This chain joins TRBV27 and TRBJ1-5, with TRBD1 identical over 8 bases. CDR1 is MNHEY, CDR2 SMNVEV, per germline (reference sequence). V was pared by 4 bases and J by 6 bases, with 5 bases of the junction left unmatched. This CDR3 has 14 residues.

The CDR3 DNA reads TGTGCCAGCAGCTTACTGGTAGCTTCCAATGAGCAGTTCTTC. This encodes CASSLLVASNEQFF. The J gene is TRBJ2-1, the V gene TRBV7-6; no definite D call. V gave up 2 bases and J gave up 6 bases, with 11 bases separating them. CDR1 SGHVS and CDR2 FNYEAQ come from the germline V gene. The CDR3 runs 14 residues.

This clonotype was seen many times. J is TRBJ2-1 and V is TRBV29-1, with TRBD1 as a possible D gene (6 bases). CDR1 and CDR2 (germline): SQVTM, ANQGSEA. Trimming took off 4 bases at V and 1 base at J, with 11 bases between the two ends. The CDR3 runs to 14 residues. CDR3 DNA sequence: TGCAGCGTTGTGGTAGGACAGTCCTACAATGAGCAGTTCTTC. Translation gives CSVVVGQSYNEQFF.

V is TRBV5-1 and J is TRBJ1-6; D remains unclear. Trimming cost V 4 bases and J 14 bases, with 19 bases left between them. CDR3 length: 14 residues. Germline CDR1 SGHRS, CDR2 YFSETQ. CDR3 sequence reads: CASSPGRNDGALHF. Written as DNA, the CDR3 is TGCGCCAGCAGCCCCGGACGGAACGACGGAGCCCTCCACTTT.

This clonotype was seen ten or more times. V gene TRBV28 combines with J gene TRBJ1-5; D gene unclear. V was cut by 3 bases and J by 9 bases, with 6 bases left in between. This CDR3 has 11 residues. Germline V gene data show CDR1 as MDHEN and CDR2 as SYDVKM. For the CDR3, the DNA is TGTGCCAGCAGTTTTTTCTGGCCCCAGCATTTT. As protein: CASSFFWPQHF.